This T cell receptor beta chain was documented in a study of blood T cells in healthy people across ages. Germline V gene data show CDR1 as SQVTM and CDR2 as ANQGSEA. Trimming pared 0 bases from V and 0 bases from J, leaving 9 bases between. This CDR3 is built from 14 residues. Healthy individuals of Caucasian origin from Russia, aged about 6 to 95, served as donors. This clonotype was observed a few times. Sample-barcoded 5' priming and a J-beta primer mix drove a second PCR of roughly 6 to 12 cycles. All cDNA molecules were each tagged by a template-switch adaptor with 12 random nucleotides. A single record per CDR3 protein comes from TCRdb applying MiXCR to the 5' RACE reads. The table lists hundreds of thousands of distinct CDR3 sequences, 40% to 45% of them singletons.

The sequenced material came from blood. V is TRBV29-1 and J is TRBJ2-7; no clear D gene. This clonotype was obtained from a woman aged 55-70 years in good health. CDR3 amino acids: CSVEDRSNSYEQYF. The CDR3 nucleotides are TGCAGCGTTGAAGATCGGAGCAACTCCTACGAGCAGTACTTC.